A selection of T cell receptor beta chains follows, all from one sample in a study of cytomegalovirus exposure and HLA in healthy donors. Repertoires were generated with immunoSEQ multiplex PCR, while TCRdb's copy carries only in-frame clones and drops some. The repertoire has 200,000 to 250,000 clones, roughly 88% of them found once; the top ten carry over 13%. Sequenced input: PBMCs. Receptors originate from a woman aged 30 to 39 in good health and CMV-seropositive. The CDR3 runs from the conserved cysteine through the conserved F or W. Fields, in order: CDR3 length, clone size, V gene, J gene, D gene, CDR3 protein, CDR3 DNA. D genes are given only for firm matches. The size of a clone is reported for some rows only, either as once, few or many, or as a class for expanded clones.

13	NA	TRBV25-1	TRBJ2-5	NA	CASSWGAQETQYF	TGTGCCAGCAGTTGGGGGGCCCAAGAGACCCAGTACTTC
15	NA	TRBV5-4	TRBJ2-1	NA	CASSFAGGSYNEQFF	TGTGCCAGCAGCTTTGCAGGTGGCTCCTACAATGAGCAGTTCTTC
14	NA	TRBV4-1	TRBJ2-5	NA	CASSLRASGETQYF	TGCGCCAGCAGCCTCAGGGCCTCGGGAGAGACCCAGTACTTC
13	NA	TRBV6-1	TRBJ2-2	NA	CATHRDSTGELFF	TGTGCCACCCACAGGGATTCCACCGGGGAGCTGTTTTTT
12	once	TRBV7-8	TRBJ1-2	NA	CASSFEADGYTF	TGTGCCAGCAGCTTCGAGGCGGATGGCTACACCTTC
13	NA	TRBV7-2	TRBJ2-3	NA	CASGPGMADTQYF	TGTGCCAGCGGGCCAGGGATGGCAGATACGCAGTATTTT
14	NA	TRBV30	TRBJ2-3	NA	CAWSLGAGTDTQYF	TGTGCCTGGAGTCTGGGGGCAGGCACAGATACGCAGTATTTT
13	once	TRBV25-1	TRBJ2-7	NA	CASGRTDTYEQYF	TGTGCCAGTGGACGGACGGATACCTACGAGCAGTACTTC
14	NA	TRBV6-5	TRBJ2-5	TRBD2	CASTPGLGRETQYF	TGTGCCAGCACCCCGGGACTAGGACGGGAGACCCAGTACTTC
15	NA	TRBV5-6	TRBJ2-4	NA	CASSPGWGAKNIQYF	TGTGCCAGCAGCCCGGGGTGGGGTGCCAAAAACATTCAGTACTTC
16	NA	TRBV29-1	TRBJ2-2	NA	CSTLGGRAGDTGELFF	TGCAGCACTCTAGGTGGGCGGGCCGGGGACACCGGGGAGCTGTTTTTT
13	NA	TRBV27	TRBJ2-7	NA	CASKSRGQGEQYF	TGTGCCAGCAAGAGTAGAGGGCAGGGGGAGCAGTACTTC
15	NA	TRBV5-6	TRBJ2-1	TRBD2	CASSEGTSGLGEQFF	TGTGCCAGCAGCGAGGGGACTAGCGGGTTGGGTGAGCAGTTCTTC
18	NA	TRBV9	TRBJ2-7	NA	CASSPQTVGQASSYEQYF	TGTGCCAGCAGCCCTCAAACGGTCGGGCAGGCTAGCTCCTACGAGCAGTACTTC
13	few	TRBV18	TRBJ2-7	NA	CASSPGGTYEQYF	TGTGCCAGCTCACCAGGGGGGACCTACGAGCAGTACTTC
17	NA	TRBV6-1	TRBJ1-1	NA	CASSEARLPLMNTEAFF	TGTGCCAGCAGTGAAGCGAGGCTTCCACTAATGAACACTGAAGCTTTCTTT
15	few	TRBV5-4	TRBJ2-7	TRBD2	CASSLLSGRNYEQYF	TGTGCCAGCAGCTTGTTAAGCGGGAGAAATTACGAGCAGTACTTC
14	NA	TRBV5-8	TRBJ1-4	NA	CASSFTTTVEKLFF	TGTGCCAGCAGCTTCACGACAACGGTTGAAAAACTGTTTTTT
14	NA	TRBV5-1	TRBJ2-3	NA	CASSLGTGYDTQYF	TGCGCCAGCAGCTTGGGCACCGGGTATGATACGCAGTATTTT
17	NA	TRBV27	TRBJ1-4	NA	CASSFWGSGGVPGKLFF	TGTGCCAGCAGTTTTTGGGGATCTGGGGGGGTACCAGGAAAACTGTTTTTT
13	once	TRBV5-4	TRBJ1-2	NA	CASSSVAGYGYTF	TGTGCCAGCAGCTCGGTCGCGGGGTATGGCTACACCTTC
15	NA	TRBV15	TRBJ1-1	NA	CATSRVLGVNTEAFF	TGTGCCACCAGCAGAGTCCTTGGGGTAAACACTGAAGCTTTCTTT
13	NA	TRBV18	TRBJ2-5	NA	CASSRTAQETQYF	TGTGCCAGCTCAAGGACAGCACAAGAGACCCAGTACTTC
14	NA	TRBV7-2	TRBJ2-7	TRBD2	CASSSLAGPYEQYF	TGTGCCAGCAGCTCTCTAGCGGGCCCCTACGAGCAGTACTTC
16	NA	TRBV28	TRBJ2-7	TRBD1	CASSLGAGTGTYEQYF	TGTGCCAGCAGTTTAGGGGCCGGGACAGGGACCTACGAGCAGTACTTC
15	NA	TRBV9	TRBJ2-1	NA	CASSVENSLNNEQFF	TGTGCCAGCAGCGTAGAGAATAGCTTAAACAATGAGCAGTTCTTC
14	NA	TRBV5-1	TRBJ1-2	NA	CASSLAGLTYGYTF	TGCGCCAGCAGCTTGGCCGGTCTGACATATGGCTACACCTTC
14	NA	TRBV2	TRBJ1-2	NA	CASSSGLLNYGYTF	TGTGCCAGCAGTTCGGGGCTCCTTAACTATGGCTACACCTTC
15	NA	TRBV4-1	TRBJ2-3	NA	CASSQRVGSTDTQYF	TGCGCCAGCAGCCAAAGGGTCGGTAGCACAGATACGCAGTATTTT
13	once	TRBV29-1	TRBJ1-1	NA	CSGVRGEGTEAFF	TGCAGCGGAGTCCGTGGTGAAGGCACTGAAGCTTTCTTT
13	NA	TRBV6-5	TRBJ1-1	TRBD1	CASWGGGAGRAFF	TGTGCCAGTTGGGGAGGGGGCGCAGGGAGAGCTTTCTTT
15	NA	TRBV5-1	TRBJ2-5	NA	CASTRNDRRKETQYF	TGCGCCAGCACCAGAAACGACAGGAGAAAAGAGACCCAGTACTTC
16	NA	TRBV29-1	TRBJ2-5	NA	CSVEGRATEGRETQYF	TGCAGCGTTGAAGGTCGGGCGACGGAGGGCAGGGAGACCCAGTACTTC
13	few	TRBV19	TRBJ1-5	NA	CASSIQGYQPQHF	TGTGCCAGTAGTATACAGGGGTATCAGCCCCAGCATTTT
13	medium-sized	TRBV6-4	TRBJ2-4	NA	CASSDSSEDIQYF	TGTGCCAGCAGTGACTCTAGCGAGGACATTCAGTACTTC
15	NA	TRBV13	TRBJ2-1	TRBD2	CASIESGRAVNEQFF	TGTGCCAGCATCGAGAGCGGGAGGGCCGTCAATGAGCAGTTCTTC
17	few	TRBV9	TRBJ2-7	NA	CASSPPPSRARMYEQYF	TGTGCCAGCAGCCCCCCTCCTAGCAGGGCTCGTATGTACGAGCAGTACTTC
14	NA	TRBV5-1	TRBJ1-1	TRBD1	CASSLRQGGTEAFF	TGCGCCAGCAGCTTGCGACAGGGTGGCACTGAAGCTTTCTTT